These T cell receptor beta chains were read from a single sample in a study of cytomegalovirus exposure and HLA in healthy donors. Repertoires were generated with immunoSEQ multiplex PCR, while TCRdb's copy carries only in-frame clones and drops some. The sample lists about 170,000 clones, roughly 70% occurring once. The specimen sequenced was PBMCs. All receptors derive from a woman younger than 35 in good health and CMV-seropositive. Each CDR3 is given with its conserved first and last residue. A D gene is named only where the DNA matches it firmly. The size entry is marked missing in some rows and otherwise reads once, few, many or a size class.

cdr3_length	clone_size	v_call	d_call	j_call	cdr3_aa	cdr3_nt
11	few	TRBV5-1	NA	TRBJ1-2	CASKREGGYTF	TGCGCCAGCAAGAGGGAAGGTGGCTACACCTTC
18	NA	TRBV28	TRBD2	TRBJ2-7	CASRFAGTSGSSSYEQYF	TGTGCCAGCCGTTTTGCCGGGACTAGCGGGTCGAGCTCCTACGAGCAGTACTTC
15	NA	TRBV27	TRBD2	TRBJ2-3	CASSPGGRGTDTQYF	TGTGCCAGCAGTCCGGGGGGACGAGGCACAGATACGCAGTATTTT
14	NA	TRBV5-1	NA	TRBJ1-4	CASSDARVNEKLFF	TGCGCCAGCAGCGACGCCCGGGTTAATGAAAAACTGTTTTTT
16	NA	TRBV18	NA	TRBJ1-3	CASSPPHPLTGNTIYF	TGTGCCAGCTCACCACCTCATCCTCTAACGGGAAACACCATATATTTT
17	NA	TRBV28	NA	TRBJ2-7	CASSLGSTGWSSYEQYF	TGTGCCAGCAGTTTAGGCTCGACAGGATGGAGCTCCTACGAGCAGTACTTC
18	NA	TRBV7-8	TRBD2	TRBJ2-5	CASSITGTSADPEETQYF	TGTGCCAGCAGCATTACCGGGACTAGCGCGGATCCTGAAGAGACCCAGTACTTC
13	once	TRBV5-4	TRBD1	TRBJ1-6	CASSRQGASPLHF	TGTGCCAGCAGCCGACAGGGGGCTTCACCCCTCCACTTT
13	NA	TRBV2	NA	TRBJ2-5	CASSEVGGETQYF	TGTGCCAGCAGTGAAGTCGGCGGCGAGACCCAGTACTTC
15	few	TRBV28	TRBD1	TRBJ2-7	CASSLYGQGGYEQYF	TGTGCCAGCAGTTTATACGGACAGGGAGGCTACGAGCAGTACTTC
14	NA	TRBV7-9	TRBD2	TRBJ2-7	CATTRLAGSDEQYF	TGTGCCACCACGCGACTAGCGGGGAGTGACGAGCAGTACTTC
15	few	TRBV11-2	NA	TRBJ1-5	CASSLGGREDQPQHF	TGTGCCAGCAGCTTAGGAGGGAGGGAAGATCAGCCCCAGCATTTT
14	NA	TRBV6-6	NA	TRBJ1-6	CASSRPVFRSPLHF	TGTGCCAGCAGCCGTCCCGTTTTTCGGTCACCCCTCCACTTT
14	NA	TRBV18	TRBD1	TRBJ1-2	CASSPKQGSNGYTF	TGTGCCAGCTCACCGAAACAGGGGAGCAATGGCTACACCTTC
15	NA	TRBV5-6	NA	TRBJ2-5	CASSFRAPSAETQYF	TGTGCCAGCAGCTTCAGGGCCCCTTCGGCAGAGACCCAGTACTTC
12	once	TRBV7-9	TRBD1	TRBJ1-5	CSSSIWGQEPHF	TGTTCCAGCAGTATATGGGGACAGGAGCCTCATTTT
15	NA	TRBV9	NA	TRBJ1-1	CASSVGVRESPEAFF	TGTGCCAGCAGCGTAGGGGTAAGGGAGTCCCCTGAAGCTTTCTTT
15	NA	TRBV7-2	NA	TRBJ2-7	CASSLWQGGPYEQYF	TGTGCCAGCAGCTTATGGCAGGGGGGACCCTACGAGCAGTACTTC
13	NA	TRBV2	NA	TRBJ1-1	CASILRPNTEAFF	TGTGCCAGCATCCTACGCCCGAACACTGAAGCTTTCTTT
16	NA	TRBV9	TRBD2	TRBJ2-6	CASSVWSGGGANVLTF	TGTGCCAGCAGCGTATGGAGCGGGGGTGGGGCCAACGTCCTGACTTTC
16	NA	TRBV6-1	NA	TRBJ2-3	CASSESIDSSTDTQYF	TGTGCCAGCAGTGAATCCATCGACTCTAGCACAGATACGCAGTATTTT
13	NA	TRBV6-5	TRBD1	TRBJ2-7	CASNRQGSYEQYF	TGTGCCAGCAATCGACAGGGTTCGTACGAGCAGTACTTC
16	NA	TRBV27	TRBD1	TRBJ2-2	CASSADRVGNTGELFF	TGTGCCAGCAGCGCGGACAGGGTGGGGAACACCGGGGAGCTGTTTTTT
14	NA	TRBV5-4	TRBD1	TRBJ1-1	CASSLASGGTEAFF	TGTGCCAGCAGCTTGGCTTCAGGGGGCACTGAAGCTTTCTTT
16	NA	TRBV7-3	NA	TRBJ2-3	CASSLGVDFRTDTQYF	TGTGCCAGCAGCTTAGGTGTGGACTTTCGCACAGATACGCAGTATTTT
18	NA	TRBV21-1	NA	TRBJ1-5	CASSKATTGPYSNQPQHF	TGTGCCAGCAGCAAAGCAACGACAGGCCCTTATAGCAATCAGCCCCAGCATTTT
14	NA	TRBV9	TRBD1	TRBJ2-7	CASNEQGVSDEQYF	TGTGCCAGCAACGAACAGGGGGTTTCCGACGAGCAGTACTTC
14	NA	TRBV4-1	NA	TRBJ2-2	CASSQANRAGELFF	TGCGCCAGCAGCCAAGCGAACCGGGCCGGGGAGCTGTTTTTT
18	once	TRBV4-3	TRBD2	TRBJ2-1	CASSQDGLAGGFDNEQFF	TGCGCCAGCAGCCAAGATGGACTAGCGGGGGGATTCGACAATGAGCAGTTCTTC
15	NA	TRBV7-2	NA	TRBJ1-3	CASSLEGASGNTIYF	TGTGCCAGCAGCTTAGAAGGGGCTTCTGGAAACACCATATATTTT
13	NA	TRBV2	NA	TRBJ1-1	CASSEEQNTEAFF	TGTGCCAGCAGTGAGGAGCAGAACACTGAAGCTTTCTTT